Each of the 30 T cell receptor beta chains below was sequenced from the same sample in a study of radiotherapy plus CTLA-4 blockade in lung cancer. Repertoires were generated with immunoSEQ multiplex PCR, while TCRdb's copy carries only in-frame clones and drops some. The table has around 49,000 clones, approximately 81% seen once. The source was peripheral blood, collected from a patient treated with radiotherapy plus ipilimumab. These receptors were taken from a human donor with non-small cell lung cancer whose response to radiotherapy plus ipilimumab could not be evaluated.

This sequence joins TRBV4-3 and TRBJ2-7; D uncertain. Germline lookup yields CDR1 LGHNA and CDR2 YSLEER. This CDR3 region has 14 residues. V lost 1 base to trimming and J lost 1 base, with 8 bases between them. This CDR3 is CASSQGLGSYEQYF. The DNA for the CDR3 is TGCGCCAGCAGCCAAGGGCTAGGTTCCTACGAGCAGTACTTC.

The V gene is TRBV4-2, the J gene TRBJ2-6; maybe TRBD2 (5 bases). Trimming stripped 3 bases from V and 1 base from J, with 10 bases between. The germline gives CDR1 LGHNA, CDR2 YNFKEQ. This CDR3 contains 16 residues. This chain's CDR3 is CASSQGVLSGANVLTF. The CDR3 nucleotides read TGTGCCAGCAGCCAGGGAGTACTTTCTGGGGCCAACGTCCTGACTTTC.

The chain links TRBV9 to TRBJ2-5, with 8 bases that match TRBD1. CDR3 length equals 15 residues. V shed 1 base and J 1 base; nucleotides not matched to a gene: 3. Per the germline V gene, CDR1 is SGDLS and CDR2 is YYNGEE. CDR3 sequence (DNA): TGTGCCAGCAGCGTAACAGGGGGATCCCAAGAGACCCAGTACTTC. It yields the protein CASSVTGGSQETQYF.

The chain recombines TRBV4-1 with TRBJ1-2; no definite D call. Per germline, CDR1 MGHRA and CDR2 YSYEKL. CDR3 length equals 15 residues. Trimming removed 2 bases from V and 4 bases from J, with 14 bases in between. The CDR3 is CASSQRPEGSYGYTF. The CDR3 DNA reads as TGCGCCAGCAGCCAAAGGCCAGAGGGAAGCTATGGCTACACCTTC.

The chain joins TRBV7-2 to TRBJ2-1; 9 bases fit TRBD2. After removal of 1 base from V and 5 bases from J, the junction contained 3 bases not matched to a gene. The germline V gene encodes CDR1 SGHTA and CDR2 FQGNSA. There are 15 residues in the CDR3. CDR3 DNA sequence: TGTGCCAGCAGCTTAGTGTCTAGCGGGGACAATGAGCAGTTCTTC. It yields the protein CASSLVSSGDNEQFF.

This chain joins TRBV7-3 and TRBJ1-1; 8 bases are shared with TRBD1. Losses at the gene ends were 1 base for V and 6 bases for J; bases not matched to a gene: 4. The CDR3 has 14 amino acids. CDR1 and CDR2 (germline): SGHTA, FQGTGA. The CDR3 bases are TGTGCCAGCAGCTTAAACAGGGGGGCATCTGAAGCTTTCTTT. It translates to CASSLNRGASEAFF.

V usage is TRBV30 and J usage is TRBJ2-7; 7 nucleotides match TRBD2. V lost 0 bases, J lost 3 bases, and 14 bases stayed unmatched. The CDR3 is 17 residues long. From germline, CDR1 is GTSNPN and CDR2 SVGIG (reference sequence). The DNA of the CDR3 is TGTGCCTGGAGTGTACCCCCCTTAGGACTAGGCGACTACGAGCAGTACTTC. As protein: CAWSVPPLGLGDYEQYF.

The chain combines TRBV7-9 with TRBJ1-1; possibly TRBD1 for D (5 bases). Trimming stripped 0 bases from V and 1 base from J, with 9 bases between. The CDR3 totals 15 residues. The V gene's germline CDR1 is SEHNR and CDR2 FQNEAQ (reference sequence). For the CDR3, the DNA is TGTGCCAGCAGCTTAGCGGGGCCCGGGAACACTGAAGCTTTCTTT. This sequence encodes CASSLAGPGNTEAFF.

The CDR3 nucleotides are TGTGCCAGCAGTGAAAGGACAGGGGTCAATCAGCCCCAGCATTTT. This codes for CASSERTGVNQPQHF. The chain recombines TRBV2 with TRBJ1-5; TRBD1 matches 9 bases. V shed 2 bases, J shed 3 bases, and the junction held 2 bases outside the gene matches. Germline V gene lookup returns CDR1 SNHLY and CDR2 FYNNEI. The CDR3 is 15 amino acids.

CDR3 nucleotide sequence: TGTGCCAGCAGCGCTCGACAGGGAGTCGCGAACACCGGGGAGCTGTTTTTT. It is translated as CASSARQGVANTGELFF. The chain joins TRBV9 to TRBJ2-2, with 7 nucleotides matching TRBD1. This CDR3 region has 17 residues. Germline V gene sequence: CDR1 SGDLS, CDR2 YYNGEE. The trim removed 3 bases at V and 0 bases at J, leaving 8 bases unmatched.

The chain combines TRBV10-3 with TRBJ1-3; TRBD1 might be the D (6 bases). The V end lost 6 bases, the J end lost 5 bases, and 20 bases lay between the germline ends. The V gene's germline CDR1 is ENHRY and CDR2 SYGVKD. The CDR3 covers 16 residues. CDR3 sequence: CAISDQGQINRNTIYF. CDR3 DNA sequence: TGTGCCATCAGCGATCAAGGACAGATTAATAGAAACACCATATATTTT.

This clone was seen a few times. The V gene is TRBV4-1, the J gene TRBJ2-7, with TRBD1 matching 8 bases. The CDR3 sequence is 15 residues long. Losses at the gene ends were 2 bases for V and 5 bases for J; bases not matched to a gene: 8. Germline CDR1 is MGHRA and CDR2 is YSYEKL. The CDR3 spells CASSQSPGGMDEQYF. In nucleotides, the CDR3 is TGCGCCAGCAGCCAATCCCCAGGGGGCATGGACGAGCAGTACTTC.

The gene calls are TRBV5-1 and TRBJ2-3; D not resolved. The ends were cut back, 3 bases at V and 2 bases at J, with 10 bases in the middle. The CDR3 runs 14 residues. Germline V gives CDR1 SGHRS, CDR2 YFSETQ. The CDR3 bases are TGCGCCAGCAGCTCAGGCGACCTCACAGATACGCAGTATTTT. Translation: CASSSGDLTDTQYF.

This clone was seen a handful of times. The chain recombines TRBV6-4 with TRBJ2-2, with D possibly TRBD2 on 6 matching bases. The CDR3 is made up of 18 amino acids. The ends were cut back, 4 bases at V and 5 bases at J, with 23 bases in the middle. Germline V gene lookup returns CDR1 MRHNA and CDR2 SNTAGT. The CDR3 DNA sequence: TGTGCCAGCAGTGCGCTCCCTAGCGCGACTTGGAAAACCGGGGAGCTGTTTTTT. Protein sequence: CASSALPSATWKTGELFF.

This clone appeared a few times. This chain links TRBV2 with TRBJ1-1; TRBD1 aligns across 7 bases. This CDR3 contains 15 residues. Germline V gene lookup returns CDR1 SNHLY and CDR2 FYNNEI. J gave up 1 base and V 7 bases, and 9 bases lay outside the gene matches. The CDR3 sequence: CASIIDGTENTEAFF. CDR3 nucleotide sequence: TGTGCCAGCATAATCGACGGGACAGAGAACACTGAAGCTTTCTTT.

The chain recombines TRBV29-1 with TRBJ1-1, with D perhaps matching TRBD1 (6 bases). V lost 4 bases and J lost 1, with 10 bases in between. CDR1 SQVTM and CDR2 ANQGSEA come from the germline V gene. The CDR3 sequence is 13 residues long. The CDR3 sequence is CSVAPRGNTEAFF. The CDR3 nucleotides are TGCAGCGTTGCCCCCAGGGGGAACACTGAAGCTTTCTTT.

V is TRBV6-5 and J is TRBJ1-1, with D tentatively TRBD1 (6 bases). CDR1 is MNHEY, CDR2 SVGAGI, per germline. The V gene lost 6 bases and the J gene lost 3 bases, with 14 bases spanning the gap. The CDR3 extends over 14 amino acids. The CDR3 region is CASSLQGVYTEAFF. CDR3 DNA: TGTGCCAGCAGCCTACAGGGAGTGTACACTGAAGCTTTCTTT.

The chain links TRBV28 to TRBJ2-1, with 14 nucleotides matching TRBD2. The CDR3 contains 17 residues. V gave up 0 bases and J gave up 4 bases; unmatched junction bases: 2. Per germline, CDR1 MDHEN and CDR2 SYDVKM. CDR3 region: CASSLWGLAGAYNEQFF. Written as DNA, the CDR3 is TGTGCCAGCAGTTTATGGGGACTAGCGGGAGCTTACAATGAGCAGTTCTTC.

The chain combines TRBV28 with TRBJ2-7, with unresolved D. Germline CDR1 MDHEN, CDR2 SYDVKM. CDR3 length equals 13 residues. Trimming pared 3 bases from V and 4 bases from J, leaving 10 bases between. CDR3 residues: CASSFTSSYEQYF. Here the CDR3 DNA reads TGTGCCAGCAGTTTTACAAGTTCGTACGAGCAGTACTTC.

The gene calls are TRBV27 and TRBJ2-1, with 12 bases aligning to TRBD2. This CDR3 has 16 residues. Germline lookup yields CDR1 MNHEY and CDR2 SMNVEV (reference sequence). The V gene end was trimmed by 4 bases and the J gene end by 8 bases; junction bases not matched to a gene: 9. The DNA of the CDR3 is TGTGCCAGCAGTTCCGCTAGCGGGAGGGACCGCTATGAGCAGTTCTTC. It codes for CASSSASGRDRYEQFF.

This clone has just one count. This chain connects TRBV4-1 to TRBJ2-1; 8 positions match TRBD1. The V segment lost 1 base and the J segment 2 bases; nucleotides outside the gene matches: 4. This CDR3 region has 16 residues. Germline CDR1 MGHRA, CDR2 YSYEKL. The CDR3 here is CASSQGLQGAYNEQFF. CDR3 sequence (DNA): TGCGCCAGCAGCCAAGGACTACAGGGGGCCTACAATGAGCAGTTCTTC.

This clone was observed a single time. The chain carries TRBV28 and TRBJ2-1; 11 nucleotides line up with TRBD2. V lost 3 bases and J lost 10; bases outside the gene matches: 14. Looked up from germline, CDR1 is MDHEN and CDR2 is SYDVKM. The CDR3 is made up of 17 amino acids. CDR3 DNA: TGTGCCAGCAGTTTTTTAAAACTAGCGGGAGTGGGAAAGGAGCAGTTCTTC. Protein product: CASSFLKLAGVGKEQFF.

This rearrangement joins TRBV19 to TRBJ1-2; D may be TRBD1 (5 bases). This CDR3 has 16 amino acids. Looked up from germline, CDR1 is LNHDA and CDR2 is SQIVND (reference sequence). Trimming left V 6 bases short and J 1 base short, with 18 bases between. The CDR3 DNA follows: TGTGCCAGTAGCTTCCTTCTACAGGAGATTAACTATGGCTACACCTTC. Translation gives CASSFLLQEINYGYTF. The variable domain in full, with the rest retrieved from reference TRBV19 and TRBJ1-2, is DGGITQSPKYLFRKEGQNVTLSCEQNLNHDAMYWYRQDPGQGLRLIYYSQIVNDFQKGDIAEGYSVSREKKESFPLTVTSAQKNPTAFYLCASSFLLQEINYGYTFGSGTRLTVV.

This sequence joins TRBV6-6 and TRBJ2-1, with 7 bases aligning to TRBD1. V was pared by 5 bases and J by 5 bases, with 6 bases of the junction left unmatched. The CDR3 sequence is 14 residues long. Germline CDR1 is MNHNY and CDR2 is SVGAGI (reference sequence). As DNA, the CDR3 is TGTGCCAGCAGTCGAGACAGGGTAAACAATGAGCAGTTCTTC. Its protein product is CASSRDRVNNEQFF.

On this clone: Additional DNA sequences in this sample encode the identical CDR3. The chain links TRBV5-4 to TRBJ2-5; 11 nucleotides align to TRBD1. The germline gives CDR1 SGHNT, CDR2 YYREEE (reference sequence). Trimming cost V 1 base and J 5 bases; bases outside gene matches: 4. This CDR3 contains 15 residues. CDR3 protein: CASSLPRDRGETQYF. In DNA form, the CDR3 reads TGTGCCAGCAGCTTGCCCCGGGACAGGGGGGAGACCCAGTACTTC.

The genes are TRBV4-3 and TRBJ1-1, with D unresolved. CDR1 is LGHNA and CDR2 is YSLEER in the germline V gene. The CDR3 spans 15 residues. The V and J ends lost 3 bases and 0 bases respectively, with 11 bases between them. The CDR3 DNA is TGCGCCAGCAGCCAGGGTACAGCCTTGAACACTGAAGCTTTCTTT. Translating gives CASSQGTALNTEAFF.

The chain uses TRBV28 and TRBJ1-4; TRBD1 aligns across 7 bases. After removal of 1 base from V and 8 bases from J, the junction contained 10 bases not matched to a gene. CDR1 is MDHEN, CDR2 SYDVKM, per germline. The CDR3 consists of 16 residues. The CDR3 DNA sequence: TGTGCCAGCAGTTTATCTCCGGGACAGCGAGGGGAAAAACTGTTTTTT. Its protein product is CASSLSPGQRGEKLFF.

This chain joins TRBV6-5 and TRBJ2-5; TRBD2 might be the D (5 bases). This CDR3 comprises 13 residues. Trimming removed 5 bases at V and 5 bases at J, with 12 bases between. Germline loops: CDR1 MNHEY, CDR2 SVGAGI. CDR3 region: CASSPPGVETQYF. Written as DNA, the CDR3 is TGTGCCAGCAGTCCCCCCGGGGTGGAGACCCAGTACTTC.

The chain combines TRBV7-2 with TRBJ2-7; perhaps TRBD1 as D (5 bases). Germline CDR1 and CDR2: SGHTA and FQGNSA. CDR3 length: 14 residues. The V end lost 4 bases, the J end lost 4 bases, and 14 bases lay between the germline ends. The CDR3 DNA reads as TGTGCCAGCAGCTCCCAGGGTACCCTATACGAGCAGTACTTC. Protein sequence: CASSSQGTLYEQYF.

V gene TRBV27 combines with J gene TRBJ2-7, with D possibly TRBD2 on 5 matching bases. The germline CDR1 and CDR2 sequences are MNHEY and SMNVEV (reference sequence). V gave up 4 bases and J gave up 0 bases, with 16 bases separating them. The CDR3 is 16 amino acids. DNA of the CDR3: TGTGCCAGCAGTTCCCGGGATAGGTTCGACTCCTACGAGCAGTACTTC. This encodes CASSSRDRFDSYEQYF.